The 20 T cell receptor beta chains listed next were all sequenced from one sample in a study of blood T cells in healthy people across ages. For the second PCR, which ran for about 7 to 11 cycles, a sample-barcoded 5' primer and a J-beta primer mix were used. TCRdb re-derived calls from the 5' RACE reads in MiXCR, one entry per CDR3 protein. This table holds approximately 780,000 distinct CDR3 sequences, roughly 24% found once. This sample also appeared in a second study, on T cells of mothers and their children.

The sample comprised blood. These receptors were obtained from a boy under 18 in good health.

J is TRBJ2-1 and V is TRBV20-1; D remains unclear. Looked up from germline, CDR1 is DFQATT and CDR2 is SNEGSKA (reference sequence). This CDR3 spans 12 amino acids. The V and J ends lost 3 bases and 8 bases respectively, with 11 bases between them. The DNA for the CDR3 is TGCAGTGCTAGGGCGGTCTGGGATGAGCAGTTCTTC. It yields the protein CSARAVWDEQFF.

This clonotype was picked up a small number of times. The genes are TRBV21-1 and TRBJ2-7; TRBD1, the table's D call, lacks a check against the DNA. TRBV21-1 is a listed pseudogene. The CDR3 spans 15 residues. CDR3 sequence reads: CASRGQGMGPYEQYF. In nucleotides, the CDR3 is TGTGCCAGCAGGGGACAGGGGATGGGACCCTACGAGCAGTACTTC.

The chain carries TRBV5-1 and TRBJ2-7; 9 positions agree with TRBD1. Germline CDR1 is SGHRS and CDR2 is YFSETQ. V dropped 3 bases and J dropped 4; count of bases not matched to a gene: 8. The CDR3 length is 15 residues. This CDR3 reads CASSSRDRVGYEQYF. The CDR3 DNA is TGCGCCAGCAGCTCCCGGGACAGGGTGGGGTACGAGCAGTACTTC. Complete variable domain (other parts from reference TRBV5-1 and TRBJ2-7): KAGVTQTPRYLIKTRGQQVTLSCSPISGHRSVSWYQQTPGQGLQFLFEYFSETQRNKGNFPGRFSGRQFSNSRSEMNVSTLELGDSALYLCASSSRDRVGYEQYFGPGTRLTVT.

This clonotype turned up a few times. The CDR3, as DNA: TGTGCCAGCATCCCGGGACAGGGGAATGAAAAACTGTTTTTT. Amino acids: CASIPGQGNEKLFF. The chain joins TRBV12-3 or TRBV12-4 to TRBJ1-4; 10 bases match TRBD1. J gave up 5 bases and V 7 bases, and 4 bases lay outside the gene matches. The CDR3 totals 14 residues.

J is TRBJ2-7 and V is TRBV21-1; the listed D gene, TRBD1, was not tested against the DNA. TRBV21-1 is noted as a pseudogene. The CDR3 is 15 amino acids. DNA of the CDR3: TGTGCCAGCGGCCCGGACAGGGGGATCACCTACGAGCAGTACTTC. It encodes CASGPDRGITYEQYF.

This clonotype has a handful of counts. The chain combines TRBV7-8 with TRBJ1-1; TRBD1 aligns across 9 bases. There are 14 residues in the CDR3. V was pared by 2 bases and J by 5 bases, with 3 bases of the junction left unmatched. Germline loops: CDR1 SGHVS, CDR2 FQNEAQ. The CDR3 coding sequence is TGTGCCAGCAGCTTAAACAGGGGGCGGACTGAAGCTTTCTTT. This encodes CASSLNRGRTEAFF.

In this sample, this clonotype turned up a few times. An end of the junction does not agree with germline; a read error may underlie this. The CDR3 nucleotides read TGTGCCAGCAGTTCCTCCTCCTCGCGGGGGGGTCCGTTCTTC. This encodes CASSSSSSRGGPFF. The chain is built from TRBV6-6 and TRBJ2-5, with 9 bases aligning to TRBD2. Germline V gene lookup returns CDR1 MNHNY and CDR2 SVGAGI (reference sequence). The CDR3 runs 14 residues.

A few counts support this clonotype. Here the CDR3 reads CASSTGEGYEQYF. In DNA form, the CDR3 reads TGTGCCAGCTCCACAGGGGAGGGCTACGAGCAGTACTTC. The V call is TRBV7-3, the J call TRBJ2-7, with D perhaps TRBD1 or TRBD2 (7 bases each). Germline CDR1 and CDR2: SGHTA and FQGTGA. The V end lost 8 bases, the J end lost 3 bases, and 14 bases lay between the germline ends. This CDR3 contains 13 residues.

The chain joins TRBV20-1 to TRBJ1-2; D remains unclear. Germline V gives CDR1 DFQATT, CDR2 SNEGSKA (reference sequence). The CDR3 has 18 amino acids. V was cut by 6 bases and J by 3 bases, with 29 bases left in between. This CDR3 is CSAPTGSFPQIWDYGYTF. The CDR3 bases are TGCAGTGCCCCAACGGGCTCCTTTCCCCAAATATGGGACTATGGCTACACCTTC.

The rearrangement uses TRBV2 and TRBJ1-1; 9 bases are a match to TRBD1. V trimming: 8 bases; J trimming: 4 bases; junction bases outside the gene matches: 5. The CDR3 loop spans 13 amino acids. Germline V gives CDR1 SNHLY, CDR2 FYNNEI. This chain's CDR3 is CASGGQGGTEAFF. CDR3 nucleotide sequence: TGTGCCAGCGGGGGACAGGGAGGCACTGAAGCTTTCTTT. Complete variable domain (other parts from reference TRBV2 and TRBJ1-1): EPEVTQTPSHQVTQMGQEVILRCVPISNHLYFYWYRQILGQKVEFLVSFYNNEISEKSEIFDDQFSVERPDGSNFTLKIRSTKLEDSAMYFCASGGQGGTEAFFGQGTRLTVV.

This rearrangement joins TRBV9 to TRBJ2-6; D is uncertain. V dropped 2 bases and J dropped 8 bases, with 11 bases sitting between them. The germline V gene has CDR1 SGDLS and CDR2 YYNGEE. The CDR3 is made up of 14 amino acids. CDR3 coding DNA: TGTGCCAGCAGCGTGACCTCTGTGTCCAACGTCCTGACTTTC. It is translated as CASSVTSVSNVLTF. Variable domain in full (rest from reference TRBV9 and TRBJ2-6): DSGVTQTPKHLITATGQRVTLRCSPRSGDLSVYWYQQSLDQGLQFLIQYYNGEERAKGNILERFSAQQFPDLHSELNLSSLELGDSALYFCASSVTSVSNVLTFGAGSRLTVL.

The V and J genes are TRBV9 and TRBJ1-2; a weak D match, TRBD1 (6 bases). The CDR3 sequence is 17 residues long. Germline CDR1 and CDR2: SGDLS and YYNGEE. The V gene lost 4 bases and the J gene lost 0 bases, with 19 bases spanning the gap. CDR3: CASSPWDTYRPNYGYTF. The CDR3 DNA is TGTGCCAGCAGCCCTTGGGACACCTACCGCCCTAACTATGGCTACACCTTC.

This chain joins TRBV20-1 and TRBJ2-5; no definite D call. Between the trimmed V and J ends, which lost 6 bases and 0 bases, there was a span of 8 bases. Germline CDR1 and CDR2: DFQATT and SNEGSKA (reference sequence). CDR3 length equals 12 residues. CDR3 loop: CSAIHDQETQYF. DNA for the CDR3: TGCAGTGCCATACATGACCAAGAGACCCAGTACTTC.

This rearrangement joins TRBV7-2 to TRBJ1-4; weak D call: TRBD1 (6 bases). The CDR3 is made up of 15 amino acids. Germline CDR1 and CDR2: SGHTA and FQGNSA. Trimming took 2 bases from V and 6 from J, leaving 13 bases between them. The CDR3 spells CASSLRGAQHEKLFF. The CDR3 nucleotides read TGTGCCAGCAGCTTAAGGGGGGCGCAGCATGAAAAACTGTTTTTT.

This chain uses TRBV15 with TRBJ1-3, with TRBD1 matching over 8 bases. CDR1 LNHNV and CDR2 YYDKDF come from the germline V gene (reference sequence). This CDR3 contains 15 residues. Trimming at V came to 2 bases and at J to 4 bases, leaving 4 bases not matched to a gene. The CDR3 DNA is TGTGCCACCAGCAGATCGACAGGGGAAGGAAACACCATATATTTT. Amino acids: CATSRSTGEGNTIYF.

The rearrangement links TRBV28 to TRBJ2-7, with D unresolved. This CDR3 is built from 13 residues. With 7 bases removed from V and 3 bases from J, the gap between germline ends came to 13 bases. Per the germline V gene, CDR1 is MDHEN and CDR2 is SYDVKM. The CDR3 protein is CASKGYPGYEQYF. CDR3 in DNA: TGTGCCAGCAAGGGCTACCCGGGCTACGAGCAGTACTTC.

The chain recombines TRBV20-1 with TRBJ1-3; no reliable D call. CDR3 size: 14 residues. From germline, CDR1 is DFQATT and CDR2 SNEGSKA (reference sequence). Trimming left V 0 bases short and J 0 bases short, with 6 bases between. The CDR3 sequence: CSARDYLSGNTIYF. CDR3 sequence (DNA): TGCAGTGCTAGAGATTACCTCTCTGGAAACACCATATATTTT.

This clonotype was seen only a few times. The chain carries TRBV14 and TRBJ2-5, with D tentatively TRBD1 (6 bases). The J call may be faulty, since TRBJ2-7 better matches the DNA end. CDR3 length equals 13 residues. Germline lookup yields CDR1 SGHDN and CDR2 FVKESK. Written as DNA, the CDR3 is TGTGCCAGCAGCCGGTCAGGGGTGGGCGAGCAGTACTTC. Its protein is CASSRSGVGEQYF.

The chain links TRBV20-1 to TRBJ2-2; 9 nucleotides line up with TRBD2. The junction had 9 bases not matched to a gene; V was cut back by 3 bases and J by 1 base. The CDR3 has 17 amino acids. Germline loops: CDR1 DFQATT, CDR2 SNEGSKA (reference sequence). The DNA for the CDR3 is TGCAGTGCTAGGAGTAGCGGGGGAGATCTGAACACCGGGGAGCTGTTTTTT. It specifies CSARSSGGDLNTGELFF.

The chain uses TRBV11-2 and TRBJ2-3; 8 positions match TRBD2. The ends lost 4 bases at V and 3 bases at J; junction bases unmatched: 12. This CDR3 has 17 residues. Germline V gives CDR1 SGHAT, CDR2 FQNNGV. The CDR3 protein is CASSSRRPSGGTDTQYF. The CDR3 DNA follows: TGTGCCAGCAGCTCCCGACGGCCGAGCGGGGGAACAGATACGCAGTATTTT.